This TCR beta chain is drawn from a study of T-cell reconstitution after alpha-beta-depleted transplantation in children. Findings and caveats of the study: T-cell numbers and diversity one year post-transplant derived largely from freshly generated T cells.

The V and J ends lost 0 bases and 11 bases respectively, with 10 bases between them. The germline CDR1 and CDR2 sequences are MGHRA and YSYEKL. This CDR3 spans 13 amino acids. This sample's TCRbeta library carried unique molecular identifier barcodes. MiXCR was run by TCRdb on the PCR reads, yielding one entry per CDR3 protein. The table shows 450,000 to 550,000 distinct CDR3 sequences, with approximately 10% occurring only once. This clonotype was observed at least ten times. The antigen remains undetermined. The clonotype originates from a female patient aged 2 to 10 who had a stem cell transplant for aplastic anemia, so the T cells may come from the graft donor. This chain joins TRBV4-1 and TRBJ1-4; D remains ambiguous. Sample: PBMCs, mostly from graft donor cells, taken 180 days after TCRalphabeta/CD19-depleted stem cell transplant. The CDR3 DNA follows: TGCGCCAGCAGCCAAGATAGGTCCGAGAAACTGTTTTTT. As protein: CASSQDRSEKLFF.